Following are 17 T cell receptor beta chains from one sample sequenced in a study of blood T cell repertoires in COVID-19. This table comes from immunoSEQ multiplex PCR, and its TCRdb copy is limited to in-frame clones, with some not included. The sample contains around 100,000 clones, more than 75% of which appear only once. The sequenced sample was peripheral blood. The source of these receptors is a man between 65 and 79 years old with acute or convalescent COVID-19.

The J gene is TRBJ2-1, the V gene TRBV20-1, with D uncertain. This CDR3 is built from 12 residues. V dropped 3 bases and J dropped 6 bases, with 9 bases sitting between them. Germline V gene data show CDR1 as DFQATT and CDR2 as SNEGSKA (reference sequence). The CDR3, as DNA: TGCAGTGCTAGTAGGCGGATCAATGAGCAGTTCTTC. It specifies CSASRRINEQFF.

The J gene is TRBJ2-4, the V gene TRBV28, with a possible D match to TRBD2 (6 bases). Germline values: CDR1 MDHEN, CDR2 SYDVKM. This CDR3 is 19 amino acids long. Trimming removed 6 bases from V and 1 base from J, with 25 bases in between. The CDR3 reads CASSLGRSSARVAKNIQYF. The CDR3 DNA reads TGTGCCAGCAGCTTAGGGAGGTCTAGCGCTCGGGTGGCCAAAAACATTCAGTACTTC.

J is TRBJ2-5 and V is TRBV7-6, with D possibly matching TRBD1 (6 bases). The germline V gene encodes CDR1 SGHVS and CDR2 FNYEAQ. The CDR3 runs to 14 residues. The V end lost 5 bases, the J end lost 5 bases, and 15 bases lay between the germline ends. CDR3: CASSPKGVWETQYF. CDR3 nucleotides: TGTGCCAGCAGCCCGAAGGGGGTCTGGGAGACCCAGTACTTC. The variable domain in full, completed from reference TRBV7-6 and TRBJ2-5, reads GAGVSQSPRYKVTKRGQDVALRCDPISGHVSLYWYRQALGQGPEFLTYFNYEAQQDKSGLPNDRFSAERPEGSISTLTIQRTEQRDSAMYRCASSPKGVWETQYFGPGTRLLVL.

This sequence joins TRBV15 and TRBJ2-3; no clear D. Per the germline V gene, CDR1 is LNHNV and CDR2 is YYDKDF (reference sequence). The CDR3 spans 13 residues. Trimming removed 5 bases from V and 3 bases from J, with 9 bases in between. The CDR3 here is CATSGLRTDTQYF. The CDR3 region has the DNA TGTGCCACCAGCGGGCTAAGAACAGATACGCAGTATTTT.

The CDR3 DNA reads TGTGCCAGCAGTATCCAAACTAGCGGGAGAGGTGAGCAGTTCTTC. Translation gives CASSIQTSGRGEQFF. The J gene is TRBJ2-1, the V gene TRBV28; 11 bases are shared with TRBD2. The germline CDR1 and CDR2 sequences are MDHEN and SYDVKM. The CDR3 sequence is 15 residues long. V gave up 5 bases and J gave up 9 bases; unmatched junction bases: 9. The complete variable domain, with remaining parts taken from reference TRBV28 and TRBJ2-1, reads DVKVTQSSRYLVKRTGEKVFLECVQDMDHENMFWYRQDPGLGLRLIYFSYDVKMKEKGDIPEGYSVSREKKERFSLILESASTNQTSMYLCASSIQTSGRGEQFFGPGTRLTVL.

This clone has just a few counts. CDR3 sequence (DNA): TGTGCCAGCTCACCGGTCCAGGGGGACACCATATATTTT. It encodes CASSPVQGDTIYF. V usage is TRBV18 and J usage is TRBJ1-3; 7 bases align to TRBD1. The J segment lost 8 bases and the V segment lost 3 bases, leaving 4 bases of the junction unmatched. CDR3 size: 13 residues. CDR1 and CDR2 (germline): KGHSH, LQKENI.

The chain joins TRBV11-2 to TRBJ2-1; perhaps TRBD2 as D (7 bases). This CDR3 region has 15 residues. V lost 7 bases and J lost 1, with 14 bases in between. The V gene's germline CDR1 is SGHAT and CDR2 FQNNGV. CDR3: CASTGGPGSYNEQFF. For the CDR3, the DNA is TGTGCCAGCACCGGGGGGCCGGGGTCCTACAATGAGCAGTTCTTC.

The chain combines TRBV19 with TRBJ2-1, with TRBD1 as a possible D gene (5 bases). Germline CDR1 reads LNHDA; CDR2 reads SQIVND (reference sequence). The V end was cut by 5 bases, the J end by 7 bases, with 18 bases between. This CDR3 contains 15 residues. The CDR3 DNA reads TGTGCCAGTAGTCTGGGGCAGGTGAAAGGAAATGAGCAGTTCTTC. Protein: CASSLGQVKGNEQFF.

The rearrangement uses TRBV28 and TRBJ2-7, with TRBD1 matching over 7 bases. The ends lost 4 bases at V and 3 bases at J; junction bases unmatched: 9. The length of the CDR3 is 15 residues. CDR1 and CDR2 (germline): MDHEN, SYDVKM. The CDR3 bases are TGTGCCAGCAGTTACCTCAGGGGGAGCAGCTACGAGCAGTACTTC. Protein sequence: CASSYLRGSSYEQYF.

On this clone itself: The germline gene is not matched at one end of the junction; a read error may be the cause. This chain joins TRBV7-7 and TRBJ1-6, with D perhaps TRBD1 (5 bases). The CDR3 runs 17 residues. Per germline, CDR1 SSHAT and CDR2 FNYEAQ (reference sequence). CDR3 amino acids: CASSLGVIGGLNSPLHF. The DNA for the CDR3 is TGTGCTAGCAGCTTAGGGGTAATCGGGGGACTTAATTCACCCCTCCACTTT.

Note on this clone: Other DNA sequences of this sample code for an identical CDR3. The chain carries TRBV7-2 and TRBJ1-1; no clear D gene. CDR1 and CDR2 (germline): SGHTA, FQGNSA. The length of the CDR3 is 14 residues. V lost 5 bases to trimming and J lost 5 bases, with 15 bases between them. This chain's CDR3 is CASSLNRGGTEAFF. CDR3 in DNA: TGTGCCAGCAGCCTGAACCGAGGAGGGACTGAAGCTTTCTTT.

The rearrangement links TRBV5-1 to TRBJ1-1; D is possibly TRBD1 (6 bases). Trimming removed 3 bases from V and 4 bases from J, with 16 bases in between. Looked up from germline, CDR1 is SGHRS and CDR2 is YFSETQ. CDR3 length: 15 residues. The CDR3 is CASSSHTRGGTEAFF. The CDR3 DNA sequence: TGCGCCAGCAGCTCCCACACCAGAGGGGGCACTGAAGCTTTCTTT.

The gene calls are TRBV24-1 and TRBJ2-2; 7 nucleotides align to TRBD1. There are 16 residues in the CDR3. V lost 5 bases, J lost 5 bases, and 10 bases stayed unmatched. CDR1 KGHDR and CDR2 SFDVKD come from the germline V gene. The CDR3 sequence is CATSGGRDSKTGELFF. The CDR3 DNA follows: TGTGCCACCAGTGGGGGCCGGGACAGCAAGACCGGGGAGCTGTTTTTT.

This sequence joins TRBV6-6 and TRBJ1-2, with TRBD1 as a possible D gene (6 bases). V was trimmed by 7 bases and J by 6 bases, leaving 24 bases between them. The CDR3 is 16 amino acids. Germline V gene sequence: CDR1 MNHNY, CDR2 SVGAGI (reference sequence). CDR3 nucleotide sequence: TGTGCCAGCATATCCAGCGACTCCCTTACAGGGAATGGCTACACCTTC. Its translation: CASISSDSLTGNGYTF.

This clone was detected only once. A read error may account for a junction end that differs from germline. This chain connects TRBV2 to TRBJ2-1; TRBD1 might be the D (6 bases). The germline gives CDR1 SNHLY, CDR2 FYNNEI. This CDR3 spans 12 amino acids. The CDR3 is CASTEQGHEQFF. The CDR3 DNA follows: TGTGCCAGCACTGAACAGGGCCATGAGCAGTTCTTC.

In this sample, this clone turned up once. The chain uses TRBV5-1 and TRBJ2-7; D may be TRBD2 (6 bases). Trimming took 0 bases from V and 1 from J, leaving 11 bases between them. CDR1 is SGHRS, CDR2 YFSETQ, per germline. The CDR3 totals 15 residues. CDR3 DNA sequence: TGCGCCAGCAGCTTGGCGGGGGACGGTTCCTACGAGCAGTACTTC. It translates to CASSLAGDGSYEQYF.

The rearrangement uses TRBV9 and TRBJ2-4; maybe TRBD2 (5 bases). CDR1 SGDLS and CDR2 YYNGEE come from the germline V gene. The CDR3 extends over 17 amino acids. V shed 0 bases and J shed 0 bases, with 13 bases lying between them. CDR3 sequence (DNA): TGTGCCAGCAGCGTAGGACAAGCGGAGCTAGCCAAAAACATTCAGTACTTC. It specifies CASSVGQAELAKNIQYF.